This record concerns one TCR beta chain sequence. The data derive from a study of cytomegalovirus exposure and HLA in healthy donors. 13 Jbeta primers and 60 Vbeta primers were used for the PCR. Libraries were prepared by immunoSEQ multiplex PCR; TCRdb keeps only in-frame clonotypes and omits some of them. Of about 120,000 clones listed, around four fifths are singletons. The V gene's germline CDR1 is MDHEN and CDR2 SYDVKM. CDR3 length equals 16 residues. V lost 5 bases to trimming and J lost 0 bases; unmatched junction nucleotides: 9. The source is a man aged 35-49 years in good health and CMV-seronegative. This chain links TRBV28 with TRBJ2-7; 8 bases are a match to TRBD1. Sequencing was done on a sample of PBMCs. The DNA of the CDR3 is TGTGCCAGCAGTGCACCCGGGGACAGGAGCTCCTACGAGCAGTACTTC. Translating it yields CASSAPGDRSSYEQYF.